The rows below give T cell receptor beta chains drawn from one sample of a study of T cells after yellow fever vaccination. TCRdb called the 5' RACE reads again in MiXCR, with one record for every CDR3 protein. The sample records 310,000 or so distinct CDR3 sequences, 3.6% being singletons. The sequencing used PBMCs, collected on the day of the yellow fever booster vaccination. The receptor source for this set is a man aged 18 to 29 who received the YFV17D yellow fever vaccine. CDR3s include the opening cysteine and the closing phenylalanine or tryptophan. D genes are given only for firm matches. The listing skips clone size in some rows; elsewhere it reads once, few, many or a size class.

cdr3_length j_call d_call v_call clone_size cdr3_nt cdr3_aa
15 TRBJ2-5 TRBD1 TRBV14 many TGTGCCAGCAGCCAAGATCATACGACAGGGGTGACCCAGTACTTC CASSQDHTTGVTQYF
14 TRBJ2-1 TRBD2 TRBV14 few TGTGCCAGCAGCCAAGAGTCCGGGGGGTATGAGCAGTTCTTC CASSQESGGYEQFF
14 TRBJ2-6 - TRBV18 - TGTGCCAGCTCCGAGTCGGCTGGGGCCAACGTCCTGACTTTC CASSESAGANVLTF
14 TRBJ1-2 - TRBV7-6 many TGTGCCAGCAGCTTTATCGAGGGGGACTATGGCTACACCTTC CASSFIEGDYGYTF
13 TRBJ2-2 - TRBV5-5 - TGTGCCAGCAGCGCCAGGGCTGGCGGGGAGCTGTTTTTT CASSARAGGELFF
15 TRBJ2-7 TRBD2 TRBV7-2 many TGTGCCAGCAGCTTAGGGACTAGCGGCTCCTACGAGCAGTACTTC CASSLGTSGSYEQYF
17 TRBJ2-6 - TRBV4-1 - TGCGCCAGCAGCCCCTCCTTTAGACAGTCTGGGGCCAACGTCCTGACTTTC CASSPSFRQSGANVLTF
18 TRBJ2-3 TRBD2 TRBV20-1 - TGCAGTGCTAGAGATGGAAGCGGGGACCTATTGAGACCAGATACGCAGTATTTT CSARDGSGDLLRPDTQYF
12 TRBJ1-2 - TRBV6-5 - TGTGCCAGCAGTACCAGGGGTACTGGCTACACCTTC CASSTRGTGYTF
14 TRBJ2-7 - TRBV7-9 few TGTGCCAGCAGCTCCCCAGGGGTTGCCTACGAGCAGTACTTC CASSSPGVAYEQYF
15 TRBJ2-3 TRBD2 TRBV2 few TGTGCCAGCAGTCCTCCTAGCGGGGGGGCGGGTACGCAGTATTTT CASSPPSGGAGTQYF
15 TRBJ2-3 TRBD2 TRBV9 many TGTGCCAGCAGCGCCCGGGAGGGGAACACAGATACGCAGTATTTT CASSAREGNTDTQYF
12 TRBJ2-7 - TRBV10-3 many TGTGCCATCAGTGAGTCTAGCGTCGAGCAGTACTTC CAISESSVEQYF
15 TRBJ2-7 - TRBV6-5 many TGTGCCAGCAGTTACCAAAAGGGGGTTACCTACGAGCAGTACTTC CASSYQKGVTYEQYF
13 TRBJ1-6 - TRBV7-6 few TGTGCCAGCAGCTTAGGAGGGTGGTCACCCCTCCACTTT CASSLGGWSPLHF
13 TRBJ2-4 - TRBV12-3/TRBV12-4 few TGTGCCAGCAGTTTAATGGATAAAAACATTCAGTACTTC CASSLMDKNIQYF
15 TRBJ2-1 TRBD1 TRBV19 - TGTGCCACCCGAAGGGACAGGGGGGATAGAAATGAGCAGTTCTTC CATRRDRGDRNEQFF
13 TRBJ1-2 - TRBV12-3/TRBV12-4 - TGTGCCAGCAGTCCCCAATTGGGTAACGGCTACACCTTC CASSPQLGNGYTF
15 TRBJ2-5 - TRBV10-3 few TGTGCCATCAGTGCCCTGACAGGGGAGGGAGTGACCCAGTACTTC CAISALTGEGVTQYF
17 TRBJ1-2 - TRBV20-1 many TGCAGTGCTAGAACTGAGGTGGTACGCAGCTTTAACTATGGCTACACCTTC CSARTEVVRSFNYGYTF
16 TRBJ2-2 TRBD2 TRBV19 - TGTGCCAGTAGAACCGGACTAGCGGGGATCACCGGGGAGCTGTTTTTT CASRTGLAGITGELFF
15 TRBJ2-5 - TRBV6-5 few TGTGCCAGCAGTTACTCGTCAGGTCCCATTGAGACCCAGTACTTC CASSYSSGPIETQYF
16 TRBJ2-3 - TRBV18 few TGTGCCAGCTCACTGCTAACTAGTAGGAGCACAGATACGCAGTATTTT CASSLLTSRSTDTQYF
14 TRBJ2-2 TRBD1 TRBV6-1 few TGTGCCAGCAAGGGACAGGGATACACCGGGGAGCTGTTTTTT CASKGQGYTGELFF
15 TRBJ1-2 TRBD1 TRBV14 few TGTGCCAGCAGCCAAGAAGACAGGGGTGTCTATGGCTACACCTTC CASSQEDRGVYGYTF
12 TRBJ1-1 - TRBV5-5 many TGTGCCAGCAGTAAGGGAAACACTGAAGCTTTCTTT CASSKGNTEAFF
18 TRBJ1-5 - TRBV28 few TGTGCCAGCAGTTTAAGAGGCAGGACAACATATAGCAATCAGCCCCAGCATTTT CASSLRGRTTYSNQPQHF
13 TRBJ2-7 - TRBV7-6 many TGTGCCAGCAGCTTAGGGTCTTTCTACGAGCAGTACTTC CASSLGSFYEQYF
15 TRBJ1-5 - TRBV7-2 many TGTGCCAGCAGCCCCGGGACGGATAGCAATCAGCCCCAGCATTTT CASSPGTDSNQPQHF
13 TRBJ1-1 - TRBV7-9 many TGTGCCAGCAGCCCCAGGGTCAACACTGAAGCTTTCTTT CASSPRVNTEAFF
13 TRBJ1-2 TRBD1 TRBV7-9 - TGTGCCAGCAGCGTGGGACAGGGGTATGGCTACACCTTC CASSVGQGYGYTF
14 TRBJ2-1 - TRBV5-1 many TGCGCCAGCAGCTTGGGGTCGAAACTCAATGAGCAGTTCTTC CASSLGSKLNEQFF
16 TRBJ2-1 TRBD2 TRBV7-8 many TGTGCCAGCAGCGCGAGACTAGCGGGGAAAGACAATGAGCAGTTCTTC CASSARLAGKDNEQFF
17 TRBJ2-3 TRBD2 TRBV11-2 many TGTGCCAGCAGCTCGAGGGCGGGGGGGCCCGTTCGCTATACGCAGTATTTT CASSSRAGGPVRYTQYF
14 TRBJ1-6 TRBD1 TRBV6-5 - TGTGCCAGCACCCTGACAGGGAGAAATTCACCCCTCCACTTT CASTLTGRNSPLHF
15 TRBJ1-5 - TRBV6-5 many TGTGCCAGCACCATCCGAGACGGGGCGGAGGGGTCCCAGCATTTT CASTIRDGAEGSQHF
14 TRBJ1-5 - TRBV24-1 many TGTGCCACCAGCGCGGACGGAGAAAATCAGCCCCAGCATTTT CATSADGENQPQHF
14 TRBJ2-3 - TRBV6-5 few TGTGCCAGCAGTCTTACTACGCGCACAGATACGCAGTATTTT CASSLTTRTDTQYF
13 TRBJ2-5 - TRBV5-5 many TGTGCCAGCAGGCTTGACAGACAAGAGACCCAGTACTTC CASRLDRQETQYF
15 TRBJ2-3 TRBD2 TRBV7-3 many TGTGCCAGCAGCCGACTAGCGGGGGGGCGCGATACGCAGTATTTT CASSRLAGGRDTQYF
15 TRBJ2-1 TRBD1 TRBV5-1 - TGCGCCAGCAGCTCTCGACAGGGGTCATTGAATGAGCAGTTCTTC CASSSRQGSLNEQFF
15 TRBJ2-3 - TRBV5-1 - TGCGCCAGCAGCTTGCCGACACAGAGCACAGATACGCAGTATTTT CASSLPTQSTDTQYF
14 TRBJ1-1 - TRBV7-8 - TGTGCCAGCAGCTTACTCAGGGTTGGAACTGAAGCTTTCTTT CASSLLRVGTEAFF
16 TRBJ2-3 TRBD2 TRBV7-2 - TGTGCCAGCAGCTCTGGAGCGGGGGGCATGTCAGATACGCAGTATTTT CASSSGAGGMSDTQYF
15 TRBJ1-1 - TRBV25-1 - TGTGCCAGCAGTGTAAGAATTCAGGGGAACACTGAAGCTTTCTTT CASSVRIQGNTEAFF
13 TRBJ1-2 - TRBV5-1 few TGCGCCAGCAGCCCCAAGGGATCTAGCGGCTACACCTTC CASSPKGSSGYTF
13 TRBJ2-7 TRBD1 TRBV3-1 many TGTGCCAGCAGCCAAGGGACAGGGGTCGAGCAGTACTTC CASSQGTGVEQYF
14 TRBJ1-1 - TRBV4-1 many TGCGCCAGCAGCCAAGATTCTTTACAGGGTAAAGCTTTCTTT CASSQDSLQGKAFF